The next 21 T cell receptor beta chains were all read from a single sample in a study of blood T cell repertoires in COVID-19. Clones were sequenced by immunoSEQ multiplex PCR, and TCRdb holds only the in-frame ones, with some missing. The sample records around 300,000 clones, around nine tenths being singletons. What was sequenced was peripheral blood. The receptor source for this set is a woman aged 40-49 years who had recovered from COVID-19.

The genes are TRBV28 and TRBJ2-1; TRBD1 agrees at 8 bases. The CDR3 is made up of 15 amino acids. Germline loops: CDR1 MDHEN, CDR2 SYDVKM. V was pared by 6 bases and J by 4 bases, with 8 bases of the junction left unmatched. CDR3 in DNA: TGTGCCAGCAGCCCCCCGACAGGGGTTTACAATGAGCAGTTCTTC. This codes for CASSPPTGVYNEQFF.

The J gene is TRBJ2-3, the V gene TRBV29-1, with 12 bases that match TRBD1. With 3 bases clipped from V and 5 bases from J, the junction kept 6 bases outside the gene matches. The CDR3 runs to 15 residues. Germline CDR1 is SQVTM and CDR2 is ANQGSEA. In nucleotides, the CDR3 is TGCAGCGTTGAGGGTGGGACAGGGGGCATAGATACGCAGTATTTT. Translation: CSVEGGTGGIDTQYF.

This sequence joins TRBV4-2 and TRBJ2-6, with 7 bases that match TRBD2. V trimming: 0 bases; J trimming: 4 bases; junction bases outside the gene matches: 6. The germline V gene has CDR1 LGHNA and CDR2 YNFKEQ. The CDR3 sequence is 17 residues long. In nucleotides, the CDR3 is TGTGCCAGCAGCCAAGATCTTGCGGGAGTCGGGGCCAACGTCCTGACTTTC. Encoded protein: CASSQDLAGVGANVLTF.

The chain combines TRBV5-1 with TRBJ1-2; a possible D gene is TRBD1 (6 bases). The CDR3 length is 14 residues. V was cut by 3 bases and J by 3 bases, with 12 bases left in between. Looked up from germline, CDR1 is SGHRS and CDR2 is YFSETQ. The CDR3 coding sequence is TGCGCCAGCAGCTGGGACAACGCATACTATGGCTACACCTTC. It specifies CASSWDNAYYGYTF.

The chain carries TRBV11-2 and TRBJ1-2, with 8 nucleotides matching TRBD1. V shed 6 bases, J shed 6 bases, and the junction held 3 bases outside the gene matches. This CDR3 comprises 12 residues. Germline V gene sequence: CDR1 SGHAT, CDR2 FQNNGV. The DNA for the CDR3 is TGTGCCAGCAGTTTACAGGGGGATGGCTACACCTTC. This sequence encodes CASSLQGDGYTF.

CDR3 residues: CASRPFGGEAFF. As DNA, the CDR3 is TGTGCCAGCAGGCCCTTCGGCGGGGAAGCTTTCTTT. V gene TRBV6-5 combines with J gene TRBJ1-1; unclear D gene. The V and J ends lost 6 bases and 8 bases respectively, with 13 bases between them. CDR1 is MNHEY and CDR2 is SVGAGI in the germline V gene. This CDR3 is built from 12 residues.

Here the CDR3 reads CASSLAGQGGSYEQYF. Here the CDR3 DNA reads TGTGCCAGCAGCTTGGCAGGACAGGGAGGGTCCTACGAGCAGTACTTC. The chain joins TRBV5-4 to TRBJ2-7, with D possibly being TRBD1 (8 bases). CDR3 length: 16 residues. Germline loops: CDR1 SGHNT, CDR2 YYREEE (reference sequence). The germline V and J ends were trimmed by 0 bases and 1 base, with 14 bases remaining between them. The full variable domain, rest sourced from reference TRBV5-4 and TRBJ2-7, is ETGVTQSPTHLIKTRGQQVTLRCSSQSGHNTVSWYQQALGQGPQFIFQYYREEENGRGNFPPRFSGLQFPNYSSELNVNALELDDSALYLCASSLAGQGGSYEQYFGPGTRLTVT.

This sequence joins TRBV15 and TRBJ2-7, with 7 bases matching TRBD1. CDR3 length: 16 residues. V gave up 0 bases and J gave up 2 bases; unmatched junction bases: 7. Germline CDR1 LNHNV, CDR2 YYDKDF (reference sequence). CDR3 region: CATSRDLGQLPYEQYF. For the CDR3, the DNA is TGTGCCACCAGCAGAGATTTGGGACAGCTACCCTACGAGCAGTACTTC.

This clone occurred a few times. This chain uses TRBV6-5 with TRBJ2-1; D is ambiguous. Germline lookup yields CDR1 MNHEY and CDR2 SVGAGI. Trimming removed 2 bases from V and 0 bases from J, with 11 bases in between. The CDR3 has 16 amino acids. The CDR3 sequence is CASSYEAISSYNEQFF. The CDR3 DNA reads as TGTGCCAGCAGTTACGAGGCGATTAGCTCCTACAATGAGCAGTTCTTC.

V is TRBV28 and J is TRBJ2-7; D ambiguous. This CDR3 has 16 residues. Per the germline V gene, CDR1 is MDHEN and CDR2 is SYDVKM. V was shortened by 10 bases and J by 2 bases, with 24 bases between the two germline ends. This chain's CDR3 is CATILEARAPAYEQYF. In DNA, the CDR3 is TGTGCCACAATCCTCGAGGCCAGAGCACCAGCCTACGAGCAGTACTTC.

The rearrangement links TRBV11-2 to TRBJ2-7, with 9 nucleotides matching TRBD2. Losses at the gene ends were 1 base for V and 4 bases for J; bases not matched to a gene: 5. The CDR3 contains 15 residues. Germline CDR1 and CDR2: SGHAT and FQNNGV. CDR3 bases: TGTGCCAGCAGCTTAGGTACAGCGGGAGGATACGAGCAGTACTTC. Its translation: CASSLGTAGGYEQYF.

The CDR3 is CASSEEGYDTEAFF. The CDR3 DNA follows: TGCGCCAGCAGTGAAGAGGGCTACGACACTGAAGCTTTCTTT. This rearrangement joins TRBV10-1 to TRBJ1-1; D is unresolved. Trimming shortened V by 3 bases and J by 3 bases, and 11 bases separated the two germline ends. The CDR3 is 14 amino acids. CDR1 and CDR2 from the germline V gene are WNHNN and SYGVQD (reference sequence).

The chain is built from TRBV11-3 and TRBJ2-1, with 7 bases fitting TRBD2. The CDR3 consists of 15 residues. V was pared by 1 base and J by 7 bases, with 7 bases of the junction left unmatched. Germline CDR1 reads SGHNT; CDR2 reads YENEEA. CDR3 sequence (DNA): TGTGCCAGCAGCTTAGTTGCGGGAGCGGGTAATGAGCAGTTCTTC. Its protein is CASSLVAGAGNEQFF.

V and J are TRBV7-9 and TRBJ2-3, with 9 bases lining up with TRBD2. This CDR3 is built from 17 residues. The ends lost 2 bases at V and 6 bases at J; junction bases unmatched: 12. Germline V lookup: CDR1 SEHNR, CDR2 FQNEAQ (reference sequence). The CDR3 DNA is TGTGCCAGCAGCTTATCCGCTGGTAGCGGGAGAGGGGATACGCAGTATTTT. It codes for CASSLSAGSGRGDTQYF.

The chain combines TRBV27 with TRBJ1-1, with no clear D. The germline gives CDR1 MNHEY, CDR2 SMNVEV (reference sequence). The V and J ends lost 0 bases and 0 bases respectively, with 8 bases between them. The CDR3 runs to 15 residues. This CDR3 reads CASSLSPGMNTEAFF. The CDR3, as DNA: TGTGCCAGCAGTTTATCGCCAGGCATGAACACTGAAGCTTTCTTT.

The chain is built from TRBV18 and TRBJ2-7; 10 bases agree with TRBD1. The CDR3 runs 15 residues. V gave up 4 bases and J gave up 7 bases; unmatched junction bases: 10. Germline CDR1 is KGHSH and CDR2 is LQKENI. The CDR3 DNA sequence: TGTGCCAGCTCACAATCGGGGACAGGGGTGCGTGAGCAGTACTTC. This translates into CASSQSGTGVREQYF.

V and J are TRBV7-8 and TRBJ2-6; 8 bases fit TRBD2. The CDR3 consists of 19 residues. CDR1 and CDR2 (germline): SGHVS, FQNEAQ. The V and J ends lost 1 base and 0 bases, in that order; junction bases with no gene match: 8. The CDR3 loop is CASSLVPGGGPSGANVLTF. CDR3 bases: TGTGCCAGCAGCTTAGTTCCGGGAGGGGGACCCTCTGGGGCCAACGTCCTGACTTTC.

V is TRBV15 and J is TRBJ1-3, with unresolved D. The CDR3 consists of 13 residues. The V and J ends lost 0 bases and 4 bases respectively, with 4 bases between them. CDR1 is LNHNV, CDR2 YYDKDF, per germline (reference sequence). CDR3 residues: CATSRDMGNTIYF. CDR3 coding DNA: TGTGCCACCAGCAGAGATATGGGAAACACCATATATTTT.

The CDR3 DNA is TGTGCCAGCAGCCAAGATACGGGGTTAACTGGAAACACCATATATTTT. Translation: CASSQDTGLTGNTIYF. The chain is built from TRBV3-1 (or the pseudogene TRBV3-2) and TRBJ1-3; no clear D gene. The germline V gene has CDR1 LGHDT and CDR2 YNNKEL (reference sequence). This CDR3 is built from 16 residues. Trimming stripped 0 bases from V and 2 bases from J, with 11 bases between.

This clone has only one observation. The J gene is TRBJ2-5, the V gene TRBV14; 7 bases agree with TRBD2. Trimming took 0 bases from V and 1 from J; bases not matched to a gene: 11. CDR3 length equals 18 residues. Germline loops: CDR1 SGHDN, CDR2 FVKESK. The CDR3 DNA reads TGTGCCAGCAGCCAAGATCTTTACCCGTCTAGCGGCCAAGAGACCCAGTACTTC. Translated, it gives CASSQDLYPSSGQETQYF.

This clone was counted once. This chain joins TRBV27 and TRBJ1-6; D gene ambiguous. Germline values: CDR1 MNHEY, CDR2 SMNVEV (reference sequence). Deletions cut 4 bases from V and 4 bases from J, with 5 bases between. This CDR3 region has 13 residues. This CDR3 reads CASSSTYNSPLHF. The CDR3 coding sequence is TGTGCCAGCAGTTCCACTTATAATTCACCCCTCCACTTT.